This paragraph covers one TCR beta chain sequence. V gave up 3 bases and J gave up 1 base, with 6 bases separating them. The CDR3 is made up of 13 amino acids. From germline, CDR1 is KGHSH and CDR2 LQKENI. In the authors' methods: How many nucleated cells were present was estimated from reference gene primer amplification. Profiling relied on immunoSEQ multiplex PCR, and the TCRdb table lists in-frame clones only, not all of them. V, J and clone size are taken as reported in that table, and D and trimming were inferred from the DNA itself. Here the sample spans around 30,000 clones, roughly 80% being singletons. The sample belongs to a study of blood T cell repertoires in COVID-19. Whole-study context: Sites in the United States, Italy and Spain provided acute and convalescent COVID-19 samples. The analysed material was cDNA or gDNA that came from T cells, B-cell-depleted T cells, or PBMCs.

This clonotype was sampled from an older woman with active or convalescent COVID-19. The material sequenced was peripheral blood. The rearrangement joins TRBV18 to TRBJ1-1; D gene uncertain. For the CDR3, the DNA is TGTGCCAGCTCACCGGGGAGGAACACTGAAGCTTTCTTT. Amino acids: CASSPGRNTEAFF.